Below, 7 T cell receptor beta chains from the same sample are listed, as sequenced in a study of regulatory T cells in long-lasting Graves disease. Library construction for TCR beta used iRepertoire HTBI primers and Arm-PCR of CDR3 regions. MiXCR, applied by TCRdb to the multiplex PCR reads, yields one record per CDR3 protein. The sample contains 350,000 to 550,000 distinct CDR3 sequences, about 15% of which appear only once. Time point specified: newly diagnosed GD, antithyroid drugs for less than 3 months. Making the TCR library involved RNA that had been extracted from PBMCs. The sample was also linked to a second study, of T cells in Graves' hyperthyroidism and ophthalmopathy.

The sample was peripheral blood mononuclear cells (PBMCs), taken at new diagnosis, from a patient treated with antithyroid drugs. The origin of the receptors is a woman in her forties or fifties with Graves disease.

This clonotype was seen at least ten times. This sequence joins TRBV20-1 and TRBJ2-7; 10 bases are a match to TRBD2. The V and J ends lost 5 bases and 4 bases, in that order; junction bases with no gene match: 5. This CDR3 region has 13 residues. Germline values: CDR1 DFQATT, CDR2 SNEGSKA (reference sequence). Here the CDR3 reads CSAPSGGGYEQYF. The DNA of the CDR3 is TGCAGTGCTCCGAGCGGGGGGGGTTACGAGCAGTACTTC.

This clonotype was seen repeatedly, ten times or more. This sequence joins TRBV20-1 and TRBJ2-3; 9 bases align to TRBD1. The CDR3 contains 15 residues. J was trimmed by 4 bases and V by 2 bases; bases with no gene match: 7. Germline CDR1 and CDR2: DFQATT and SNEGSKA (reference sequence). The CDR3 reads CSARRRTGVSDTQYF. The CDR3 coding sequence is TGCAGTGCTAGAAGGAGGACAGGGGTTTCAGATACGCAGTATTTT.

This clonotype was seen more than once but under ten times. This clone may be a read error of a much larger clone one base away. The chain uses TRBV30 and TRBJ2-2, with D tentatively TRBD2 (6 bases). Germline V lookup: CDR1 GTSNPN, CDR2 SVGIG (reference sequence). This CDR3 is 10 amino acids long. For the CDR3, the DNA is TGTGCCTGGGGCGGCCGGGAGCTGGTTTTT. It is translated as CAWGGRELVF.

This clonotype was counted ten times or more. The chain uses TRBV29-1 and TRBJ1-2; D unresolved. The ends were cut back, 1 base at V and 3 bases at J, with 15 bases in the middle. The CDR3 runs to 15 residues. Germline V gene data show CDR1 as SQVTM and CDR2 as ANQGSEA. The CDR3 DNA follows: TGCAGCGTTGAAGCCCGTATCCGGGAACACTATGGCTACACCTTC. The encoded protein is CSVEARIREHYGYTF. Combining the CDR3 with reference TRBV29-1 and TRBJ1-2 gives the whole variable domain SAVISQKPSRDICQRGTSLTIQCQVDSQVTMMFWYRQQPGQSLTLIATANQGSEATYESGFVIDKFPISRPNLTFSTLTVSNMSPEDSSIYLCSVEARIREHYGYTFGSGTRLTVV.

There are many counts of this clonotype. V and J are TRBV27 and TRBJ2-7; the match to TRBD2 covers 7 bases. This CDR3 region has 14 residues. CDR1 is MNHEY, CDR2 SMNVEV, per germline (reference sequence). Unmatched junction bases numbered 4, after V lost 5 bases and J lost 0 bases. CDR3 coding DNA: TGTGCCAGCAGTCAAAGCGGGGTCTCCTACGAGCAGTACTTC. Translating gives CASSQSGVSYEQYF.

The rearrangement links TRBV30 to TRBJ2-3, with a weak D call TRBD2 (5 bases). Trimming removed 1 base from V and 8 bases from J, with 7 bases in between. The CDR3 consists of 11 residues. CDR1 GTSNPN and CDR2 SVGIG come from the germline V gene (reference sequence). DNA for the CDR3: TGTGCCTGGAGTGAGGCGGGTACGCAGTATTTT. Residues: CAWSEAGTQYF. Drawing the rest from reference TRBV30 and TRBJ2-3, the complete variable domain is SQTIHQWPATLVQPVGSPLSLECTVEGTSNPNLYWYRQAAGRGLQLLFYSVGIGQISSEVPQNLSASRPQDRQFILSSKKLLLSDSGFYLCAWSEAGTQYFGPGTRLTVL.

This clonotype was counted at least ten times. This chain joins TRBV6-6 and TRBJ2-5; 8 bases match TRBD2. V shed 0 bases and J 4 bases; nucleotides not matched to a gene: 4. Germline V lookup: CDR1 MNHNY, CDR2 SVGAGI (reference sequence). The CDR3 is made up of 15 amino acids. The CDR3 spells CASSYSGLGSETQYF. The DNA for the CDR3 is TGTGCCAGCAGTTACTCGGGACTAGGATCAGAGACCCAGTACTTC.